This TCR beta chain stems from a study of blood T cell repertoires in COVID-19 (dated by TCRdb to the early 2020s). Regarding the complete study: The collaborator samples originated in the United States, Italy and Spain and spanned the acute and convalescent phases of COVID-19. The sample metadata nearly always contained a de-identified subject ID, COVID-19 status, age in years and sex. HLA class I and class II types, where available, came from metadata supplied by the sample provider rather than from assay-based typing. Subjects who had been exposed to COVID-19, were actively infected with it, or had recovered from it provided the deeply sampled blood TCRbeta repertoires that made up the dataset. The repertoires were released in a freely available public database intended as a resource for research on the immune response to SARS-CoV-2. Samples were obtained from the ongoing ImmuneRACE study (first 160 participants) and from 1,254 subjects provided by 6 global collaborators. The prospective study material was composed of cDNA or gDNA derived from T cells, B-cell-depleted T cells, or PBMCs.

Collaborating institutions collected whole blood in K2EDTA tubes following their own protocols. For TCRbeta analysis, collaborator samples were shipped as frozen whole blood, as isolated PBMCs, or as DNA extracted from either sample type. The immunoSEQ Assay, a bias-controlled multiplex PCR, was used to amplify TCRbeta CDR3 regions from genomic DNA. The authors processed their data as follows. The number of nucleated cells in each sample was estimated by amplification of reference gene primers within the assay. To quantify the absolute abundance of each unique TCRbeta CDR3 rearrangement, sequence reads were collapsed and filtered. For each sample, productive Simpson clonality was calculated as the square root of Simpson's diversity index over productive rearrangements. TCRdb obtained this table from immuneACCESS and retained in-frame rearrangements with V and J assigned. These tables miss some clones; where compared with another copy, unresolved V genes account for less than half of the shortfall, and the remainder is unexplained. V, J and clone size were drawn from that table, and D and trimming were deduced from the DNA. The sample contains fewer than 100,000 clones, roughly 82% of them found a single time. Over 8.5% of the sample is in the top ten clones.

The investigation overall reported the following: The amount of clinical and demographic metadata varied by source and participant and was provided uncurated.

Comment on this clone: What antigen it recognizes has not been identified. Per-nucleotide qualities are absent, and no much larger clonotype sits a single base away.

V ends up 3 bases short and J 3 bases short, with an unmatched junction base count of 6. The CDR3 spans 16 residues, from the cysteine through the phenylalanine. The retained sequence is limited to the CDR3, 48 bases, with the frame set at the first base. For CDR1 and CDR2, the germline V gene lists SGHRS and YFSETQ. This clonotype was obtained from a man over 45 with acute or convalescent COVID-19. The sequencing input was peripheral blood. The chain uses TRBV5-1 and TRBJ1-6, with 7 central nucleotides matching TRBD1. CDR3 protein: CASSSGTGDYNSPLHF. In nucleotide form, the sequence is TGCGCCAGCAGCTCGGGAACAGGGGACTATAATTCACCCCTCCACTTT.